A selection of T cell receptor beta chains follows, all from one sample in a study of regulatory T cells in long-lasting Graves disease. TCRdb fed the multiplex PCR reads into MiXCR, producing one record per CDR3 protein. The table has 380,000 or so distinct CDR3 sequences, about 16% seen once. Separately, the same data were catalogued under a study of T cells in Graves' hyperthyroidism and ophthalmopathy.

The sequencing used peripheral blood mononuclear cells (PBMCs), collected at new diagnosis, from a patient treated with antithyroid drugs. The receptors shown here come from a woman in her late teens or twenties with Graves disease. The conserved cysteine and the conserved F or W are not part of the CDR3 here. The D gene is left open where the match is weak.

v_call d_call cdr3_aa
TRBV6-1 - ARFMVAGFYEQY
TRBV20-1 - SARDRGTNNEQF
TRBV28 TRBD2 ASSLGLAGGPPVGELV
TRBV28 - ASSLAREVTGELF
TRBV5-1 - ASSPGGGNYEQY
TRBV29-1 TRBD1 SVDPGTGEAF
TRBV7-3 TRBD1 ASSRGQGSPLH
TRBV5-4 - ASSWSGRNTEAF
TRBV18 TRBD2 ASSPLIAGPGNEQF
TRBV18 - ASSPDRTGELF
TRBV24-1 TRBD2 ATSDPSGGSYNEQF
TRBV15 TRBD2 ATSRERETNEQF
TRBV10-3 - AHPDVYEQY
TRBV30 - AWSVLERYEQY
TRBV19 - ASSRDLYNEQF
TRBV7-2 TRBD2 ASSLATTGGGHYNEQF
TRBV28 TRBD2 ASDSRGAGANVLT
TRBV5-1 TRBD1 ASSAQGTALEQF
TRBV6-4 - ASSHEGGADTQY